The 8 T cell receptor beta chains in this list originate from one sample, sequenced in a study of blood T cell repertoires in COVID-19. The data were produced by immunoSEQ multiplex PCR, yet TCRdb's version contains in-frame clones alone and is incomplete. The sample carries 150,000 to 200,000 clones, roughly 80% recorded once. Source material: PBMCs or T cells enriched from blood (not recorded which). These receptors originate from a woman aged 50 to 65 who had recovered from COVID-19.

V and J are TRBV19 and TRBJ2-7; 9 bases fit TRBD2. Germline CDR1 LNHDA, CDR2 SQIVND (reference sequence). V was clipped by 4 bases and J by 9 bases; unmatched bases: 16. The CDR3 extends over 16 amino acids. CDR3 DNA: TGTGCCAGTAGTACTCCACCGGGACTAGCAGGTGCTTCGCAGTACTTC. Translated, it gives CASSTPPGLAGASQYF.

The chain links TRBV7-9 to TRBJ2-5, with D tentatively TRBD1 (6 bases). Germline CDR1 SEHNR, CDR2 FQNEAQ (reference sequence). The CDR3 length is 14 residues. The V end was cut by 3 bases, the J end by 5 bases, with 13 bases between. Written as DNA, the CDR3 is TGTGCCAGCAGCTTTAACAGGGTTTACGAGACCCAGTACTTC. It translates to CASSFNRVYETQYF.

This clone was found once. This chain links TRBV11-3 with TRBJ1-6, with D possibly being TRBD1 (5 bases). V lost 0 bases, J lost 9 bases, and 6 bases lay in between. Germline CDR1 SGHNT, CDR2 YENEEA. The CDR3 is 13 amino acids. For the CDR3, the DNA is TGTGCCAGCAGCTTAGACAGGGTTTCACCCCTCCACTTT. Its protein is CASSLDRVSPLHF.

The chain recombines TRBV29-1 with TRBJ1-2; D is uncertain. There are 13 residues in the CDR3. Between the trimmed V and J ends, which lost 0 bases and 8 bases, there was a span of 13 bases. Germline V gives CDR1 SQVTM, CDR2 ANQGSEA. The CDR3 spells CSVEDLWRGGYTF. CDR3 DNA: TGCAGCGTTGAAGATCTGTGGCGGGGAGGCTACACCTTC.

This chain connects TRBV11-2 to TRBJ2-7; 7 positions match TRBD2. The CDR3 runs 15 residues. The ends lost 5 bases at V and 4 bases at J; junction bases unmatched: 11. Looked up from germline, CDR1 is SGHAT and CDR2 is FQNNGV. CDR3 in amino acids: CASSKWGEGSYEQYF. DNA of the CDR3: TGTGCCAGCAGCAAGTGGGGGGAGGGATCATACGAGCAGTACTTC. Filled out from reference TRBV11-2 and TRBJ2-7, the complete variable domain reads EAGVAQSPRYKIIEKRQSVAFWCNPISGHATLYWYQQILGQGPKLLIQFQNNGVVDDSQLPKDRFSAERLKGVDSTLKIQPAKLEDSAVYLCASSKWGEGSYEQYFGPGTRLTVT.

The V gene is TRBV18, the J gene TRBJ2-3; D is undetermined. This CDR3 is 14 amino acids long. The germline V and J ends were trimmed by 3 bases and 1 base, with 8 bases remaining between them. Germline V gene lookup returns CDR1 KGHSH and CDR2 LQKENI. The CDR3 spells CASSPLSGTDTQYF. The CDR3 nucleotides read TGTGCCAGCTCACCCTTAAGCGGCACAGATACGCAGTATTTT.

The CDR3 DNA is TGTGCCAGCAGCTTGGAGTTTGGGGACACCTACACAGATACGCAGTATTTT. Translation gives CASSLEFGDTYTDTQYF. V usage is TRBV5-8 and J usage is TRBJ2-3; a possible D gene is TRBD1 (6 bases). This CDR3 has 17 amino acids. The germline V gene encodes CDR1 SGHTS and CDR2 YDEGEE. Trimming stripped 0 bases from V and 2 bases from J, with 16 bases between.

J is TRBJ2-2 and V is TRBV7-9, with D possibly TRBD1 on 6 matching bases. The ends were cut back, 7 bases at V and 1 base at J, with 10 bases in the middle. CDR1 is SEHNR and CDR2 is FQNEAQ in the germline V gene (reference sequence). CDR3 size: 14 residues. The CDR3 loop is CASNKDRNTGELFF. In DNA, the CDR3 is TGTGCCAGCAATAAGGACAGGAACACCGGGGAGCTGTTTTTT.